This entry describes one TCR beta chain. Which antigen it targets is not known. Base qualities are not provided; no much larger clone lies one nucleotide away. The CDR3 regions of human TCRbeta chains were analyzed by immunosequencing. In the paper's pipeline: Repertoire TCRs were matched against a reference library of SARS-CoV-2-specific TCRs generated with the MIRA antigen-specificity platform. Breadth was defined as the fraction of unique TCRs that were SARS-CoV-2-associated. Depth was defined as the fraction of total T cells that were SARS-CoV-2-associated. Using the MIRA data, each spike-specific TCR was mapped to the spike region that the TCR reacts to and placed in a CD4 or CD8 class. Log10-transformed breadth and depth values were compared by one-way ANOVA with Sidak's multiple comparisons tests. Here the immuneACCESS table is served through TCRdb, limited to in-frame sequences with V and J called. Missing clones are a known gap in these copies; in checked studies unresolved V genes cover under half, and the rest lacks a known reason. D and trimming were read from the DNA, whereas the V and J calls and clone size are those reported in that table. This sample is represented by some 150,000 clones; about 86% of them were singletons. 5.5% of the sample rests with the top ten.

The germline V gene (reference sequence) sets CDR1 to PRHDT and CDR2 to FYEKMQ. Spanning cysteine to phenylalanine, the CDR3 consists of 17 amino acids. Only the CDR3 DNA stays, 51 bases, in frame from base 1. Trimming accounts for 5 bases at V and 7 bases at J, while the number of junction bases matched to no gene is 14. This specimen comes from a study of T cell responses to AZD1222 COVID-19 vaccine (dated by TCRdb to the early 2020s). Context from the whole study: A total of about 230 trial participants underwent TCR sequencing, of whom about 200 received two doses of AZD1222 and about 25 received two doses of the MenACWY control vaccine. Trial participants were enrolled into age subgroups of 18-55, 56-69 and 70-plus years, which contained about 160, 30 and 59 TCR-sequenced participants, respectively.

In light of the paper, this sample's time point label describes: baseline before first vaccination. The treatment or condition label, read with the paper, signifies: meningococcal conjugate vaccine given as trial control. Samples from vaccinated people were obtained from the UK trials COV001 and COV002, which included a single-blind randomized controlled phase 2/3 trial of AZD1222 (ChAdOx1 nCoV-19) in healthy adults. Trial participant PBMC samples were collected at day 0 and day 28 after the second dose for TCRbeta chain sequencing. What the study reported, not specific to this receptor: A significant rise in spike-specific TCR breadth and depth was observed after two AZD1222 doses relative to day 0 and relative to MenACWY recipients. In the small 56-69-year group, the increase in depth fell short of significance, most likely because of low power. Most participants were white British and females outnumbered males, and the authors suggested that clonal diversity may have been underestimated. Reportedly, close to half of the unique spike-specific TCRs recognized epitopes lying outside the regions that are mutated in the B.1.351 and B.1.1.7 variants. The vaccine-associated CD4 TCRs covered the entire spike protein, and the dominant responses fell in regions 160-218 and 743-854. Conclusions about previously exposed vaccinees are limited because only a handful of AZD1222 recipients were SARS-CoV-2 seropositive at baseline. No day 14 peak-response samples were available, so repertoires were characterized only after the peak T cell response.

The chain employs TRBV13 and TRBJ2-1; 10 of the junction bases match TRBD1. This clonotype was sampled from an adult in good health. The specimen was peripheral blood, collected on day 0 of MenACWY control vaccination. The nucleotide sequence reads as follows: TGTGCCAGCAGCACGCTGGGACCGGGACAGGGGCTTAATGAGCAGTTCTTC. The translation is CASSTLGPGQGLNEQFF.